Listed here is a single T cell receptor beta chain. This clonotype was picked up many times. Its recognized antigen is unknown. Base-call qualities are not available, and no considerably larger clone is one nucleotide away. The record originates from a study of Graves' ophthalmopathy and Graves' hyperthyroidism listed by TCRdb under 2018. With regard to the full study: Peripheral blood was collected at initial diagnosis, before any treatment. Following sample collection, hyperthyroidism patients were given methimazole at a starting dose of 30 mg daily, and ophthalmopathy patients were given high-dose intravenous methylprednisolone. In total, 135 blood samples were TCR-sequenced: approximately 42 ophthalmopathy, roughly 77 hyperthyroidism and around 17 hyperthyroidism-to-ophthalmopathy patients. A discovery set of 95 to 100 patients (43 ophthalmopathy, about 58 stable hyperthyroidism) was enrolled to explore V-J signatures distinguishing ophthalmopathy from hyperthyroidism. TCR beta repertoire signatures were used to distinguish Graves' ophthalmopathy from Graves' hyperthyroidism and to predict progression to ophthalmopathy. For training and testing, the roughly 97 patients in the discovery cohort were randomly divided in a 7:3 ratio. T-cell repertoires of thyroid tissue and blood were compared in over 5 hyperthyroidism patients. For independent validation, a separate cohort was made up of some 18 hyperthyroidism patients plus 17 patients who later progressed from hyperthyroidism to ophthalmopathy. Results and caveats for the whole study, not just this receptor: In cross-validation, the 13-signature model distinguished ophthalmopathy from stable hyperthyroidism with roughly 90% sensitivity and about 84% specificity, and in the test set the corresponding values were around 78% and 73%. Most expanded thyroid clonotypes with frequency above 0.001 were also detected in blood, suggesting blood repertoires may reflect the thyroid immune response. Sample size was not statistically predetermined, and group allocation was not concealed from the investigators. In validation, the model predicted ophthalmopathy progression with over 60% sensitivity and about 73% specificity; 12 predicted patients were CT-confirmed with GO in a median of around 6 months.

The ophthalmopathy patients had moderately to severely active disease, with a Clinical Activity Score of 3 or higher, a NOSPECS grade of 4 or higher, and a disease duration of less than 3 months. Anyone with other autoimmune diseases, uncontrolled infections, pregnancy or lactation was excluded from the study. Diagnosis was based on clinical symptoms, serum thyroxine, TRAb, thyroid ultrasound and orbital computed tomography. Using Ficoll-Paque density gradient centrifugation, PBMCs were isolated from 8.5 to 10 ml of fresh peripheral blood. Total RNA was extracted with Trizol reagent and quality-checked on an Agilent 2100 Bioanalyzer. V loses 1 base of germline sequence and J loses 7 bases, and the interval between the two ends is 13 bases. The CDR3 starts with the cysteine, ends with the phenylalanine, and has 13 residues. Of the read, only the CDR3 DNA is kept; its 39 bases are in frame from base 1. CDR1 DFQATT and CDR2 SNEGSKA were looked up in the germline V gene (reference sequence).

For repertoire sequencing, TCR beta CDR3 regions were amplified from RNA transcripts. The first round of RT-PCR was done with HTBI primers and the Qiagen OneStep RT-PCR kit, and was followed by a second round of multiplex PCR, then size selection and purification. Sequencing of the libraries was carried out on an Illumina HiSeq2000 in paired-end mode with 100 bp reads. The authors' pipeline ran thus. SOAPnuke was used to process the reads, removing any read that contained adapters or uncalled bases, had a mean Phred below 15, or lacked an exact match to the constant primer or identifier. High-quality paired reads were merged with COPE v1.2.5. Unique nucleotide sequences were defined as clonotypes and aligned to IMGT TRB V, D and J references using MiTCR v1.1. Analysis was restricted to V-J combinations with a frequency above 0.0001, which covered roughly 99% of repertoires. A TCR clonal expansion and chaos score per V-J combination was defined as the ratio of F50 clonal expansion to chaos observed in the TCRdist matrix. Welch's t-statistics and random forest were used to reduce features to about a dozen V-J combinations, which were fed into a naive Bayes classifier. Thyroid-blood repertoire similarity was quantified with the Morisita-Horn index. TCRdb reprocessing: public reads trimmed at Q25 with fastp, clones called with MiXCR, in-frame beta chains kept. Here each entry gathers all rows of one CDR3 protein and keeps the most common genes and DNA. Here the V and J calls rest on TCRdb's processing, not on the authors' analysis. The sample table lists approximately 500,000 distinct CDR3 sequences, approximately 14% of them with a count of one. The biggest ten clones account for more than 8.5% of the sample.

This clonotype originated in a woman in her 30s with Graves' ophthalmopathy. Donor details come from another sample of the same person, matched by shared clones. The rearrangement joined TRBV20-1 to TRBJ1-2; a tentative D call is TRBD1 (5 bases match). The sample consisted of blood. The nucleotides are TGCAGTGCTAGAGCTCTAACAGGAATTGGCTACACCTTC. It encodes CSARALTGIGYTF.